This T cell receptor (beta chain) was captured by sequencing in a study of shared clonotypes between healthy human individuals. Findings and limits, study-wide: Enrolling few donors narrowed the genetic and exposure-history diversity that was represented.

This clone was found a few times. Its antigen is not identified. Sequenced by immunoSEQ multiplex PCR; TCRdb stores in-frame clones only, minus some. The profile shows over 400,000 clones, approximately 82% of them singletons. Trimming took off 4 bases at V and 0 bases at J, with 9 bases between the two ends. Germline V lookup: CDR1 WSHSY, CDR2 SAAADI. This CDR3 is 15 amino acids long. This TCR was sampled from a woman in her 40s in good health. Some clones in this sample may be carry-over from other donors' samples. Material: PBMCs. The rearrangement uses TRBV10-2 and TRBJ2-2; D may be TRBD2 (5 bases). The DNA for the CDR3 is TGCGCCAGCAGTGTCCCAGCGGCGAACACCGGGGAGCTGTTTTTT. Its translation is CASSVPAANTGELFF.